Only one count was recorded for the clone carrying this T cell receptor (beta chain). Its target is unknown. The data are from a study of T cell responses to AZD1222 COVID-19 vaccine. The CDR3 contains 15 residues. Looked up from germline, CDR1 is MDHEN and CDR2 is SYDVKM. V lost 11 bases to trimming and J lost 2 bases, with 20 bases between them. Overall study findings and caveats: Just a handful of people given AZD1222 tested seropositive at baseline. Dominant CD4 TCR responses targeted spike regions 160-218 and 743-854. Most donors were white British, females outnumbered males, and clonal diversity was possibly underestimated.

Generated by immunoSEQ multiplex PCR, the TCRdb table keeps only in-frame clones and is missing some. Counted here are about 110,000 clones, about nine tenths occurring once; the ten biggest clones make up approximately 4.7%. This specimen was peripheral blood, taken on day 0 of AZD1222 vaccination. This sequence was found in an adult in good health. The chain carries TRBV28 and TRBJ2-3; D tentatively reads TRBD1 or TRBD2 (6 bases each). CDR3 DNA sequence: TGTGCCTCCAACACAAGGGGGGCTAACACAGATACGCAGTATTTT. Protein product: CASNTRGANTDTQYF.